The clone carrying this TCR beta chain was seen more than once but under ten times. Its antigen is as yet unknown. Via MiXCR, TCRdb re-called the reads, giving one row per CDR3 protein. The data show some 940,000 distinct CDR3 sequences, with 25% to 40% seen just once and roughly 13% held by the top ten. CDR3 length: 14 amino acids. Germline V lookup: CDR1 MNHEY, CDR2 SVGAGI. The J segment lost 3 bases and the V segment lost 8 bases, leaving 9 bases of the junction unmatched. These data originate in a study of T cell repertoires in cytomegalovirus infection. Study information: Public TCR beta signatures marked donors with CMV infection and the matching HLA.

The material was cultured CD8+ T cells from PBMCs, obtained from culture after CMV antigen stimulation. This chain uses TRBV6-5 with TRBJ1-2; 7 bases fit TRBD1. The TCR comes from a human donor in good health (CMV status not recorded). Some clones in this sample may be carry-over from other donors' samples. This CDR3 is CASAPGGGDYGYTF. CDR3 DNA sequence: TGTGCCAGCGCCCCGGGAGGGGGCGACTATGGCTACACCTTC.